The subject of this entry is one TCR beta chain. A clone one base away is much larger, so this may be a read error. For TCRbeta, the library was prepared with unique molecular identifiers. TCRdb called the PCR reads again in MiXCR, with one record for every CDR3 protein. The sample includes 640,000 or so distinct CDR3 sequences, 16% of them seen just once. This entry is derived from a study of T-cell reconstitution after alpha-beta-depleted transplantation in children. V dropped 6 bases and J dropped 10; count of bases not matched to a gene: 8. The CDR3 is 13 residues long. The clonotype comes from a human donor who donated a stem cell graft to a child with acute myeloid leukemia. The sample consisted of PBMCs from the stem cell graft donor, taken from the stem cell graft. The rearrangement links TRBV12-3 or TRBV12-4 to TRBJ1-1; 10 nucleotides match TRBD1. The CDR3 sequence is CASSLTGGGAAFF. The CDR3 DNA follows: TGTGCCAGCAGCCTGACAGGGGGCGGAGCAGCTTTCTTT.